These 21 T cell receptor beta chains originate from one sample sequenced in a study of T cells in Graves' hyperthyroidism and ophthalmopathy. TCR beta CDR3 regions were amplified from RNA transcripts. Initially, a first-round RT-PCR of the TCR CDR3 employed the HTBI primer set. A single record per CDR3 protein comes from TCRdb applying MiXCR to the multiplex PCR reads. In the table there are around 600,000 distinct CDR3 sequences, 12% to 15% of which are singletons. Material for sequencing was blood. The receptors were gathered from a woman aged 18-29 years with Graves' ophthalmopathy.

This clonotype was seen ten or more times. J is TRBJ1-1 and V is TRBV27; D remains ambiguous. Trimming shortened V by 5 bases and J by 4 bases, and 14 bases separated the two germline ends. Germline V gene lookup returns CDR1 MNHEY and CDR2 SMNVEV (reference sequence). This CDR3 spans 14 amino acids. CDR3 sequence (DNA): TGTGCCAGCAGTCCTATCGTCACGAGCACTGAAGCTTTCTTT. Its protein product is CASSPIVTSTEAFF.

This clonotype came up many times. V and J are TRBV20-1 and TRBJ2-5; 15 bases fit TRBD2. The V gene's germline CDR1 is DFQATT and CDR2 SNEGSKA (reference sequence). The junction had 1 base not matched to a gene; V was cut back by 1 base and J by 4 bases. The length of the CDR3 is 15 residues. CDR3 residues: CSARGTSGRAETQYF. In DNA, the CDR3 is TGCAGTGCTAGAGGGACTAGCGGGAGGGCAGAGACCCAGTACTTC.

The table lists this clonotype with a few counts. The chain couples TRBV5-6 to TRBJ2-3; 8 bases fit TRBD1. The CDR3 covers 18 residues. V was clipped by 0 bases and J by 3 bases; unmatched bases: 12. CDR1 SGHDT and CDR2 YYEEEE come from the germline V gene. Here the CDR3 DNA reads TGTGCCAGCAGCTTGGGGATTGCAGGGGGCGGGTCGACAGATACGCAGTATTTT. This translates into CASSLGIAGGGSTDTQYF.

This clonotype occurred many times. V and J are TRBV11-3 and TRBJ1-1; 7 bases agree with TRBD1. CDR3 length: 14 residues. Trimming at V came to 2 bases and at J to 1 base, leaving 1 base not matched to a gene. Germline values: CDR1 SGHNT, CDR2 YENEEA. The CDR3 loop is CASSLSGGNTEAFF. The CDR3 coding sequence is TGTGCCAGCAGCTTATCAGGGGGGAACACTGAAGCTTTCTTT.

There are many counts of this clonotype. J is TRBJ1-1 and V is TRBV30, with D possibly TRBD1 on 5 matching bases. Germline V gives CDR1 GTSNPN, CDR2 SVGIG (reference sequence). CDR3 length equals 14 residues. Between the trimmed V and J ends, which lost 4 bases and 0 bases, there was a span of 12 bases. CDR3 nucleotides: TGTGCCTGGACAAAGGGACGGTTGAACACTGAAGCTTTCTTT. It encodes CAWTKGRLNTEAFF.

V and J are TRBV6-1 and TRBJ2-3; D may be TRBD1 (6 bases). V was cut by 7 bases and J by 2 bases, with 13 bases left in between. CDR1 MNHNS and CDR2 SASEGT come from the germline V gene. This CDR3 comprises 14 residues. The CDR3 spells CASTSWGHTDTQYF. As DNA, the CDR3 is TGTGCCAGCACCTCTTGGGGGCACACAGATACGCAGTATTTT.

This clonotype was observed a few times. The V and J genes are TRBV11-1 and TRBJ1-1; 9 bases are shared with TRBD1. The J segment lost 5 bases and the V segment lost 6 bases, leaving 10 bases of the junction unmatched. This CDR3 spans 15 amino acids. Germline CDR1 is SGHAT and CDR2 is FQDESV (reference sequence). This chain's CDR3 is CASRSGTGPTTEAFF. The CDR3 DNA reads TGTGCCAGCAGGTCCGGGACAGGGCCAACGACTGAAGCTTTCTTT.

This clonotype was counted ten times or more. This chain connects TRBV20-1 to TRBJ2-1, with D perhaps given as TRBD1 or TRBD2 (5 bases each). Trimming cost V 3 bases and J 6 bases, with 12 bases left between them. Per germline, CDR1 DFQATT and CDR2 SNEGSKA (reference sequence). The CDR3 is 13 residues long. The CDR3 DNA reads TGCAGTGCTAGGGGACCCAGGGCCAATGAGCAGTTCTTC. Translation: CSARGPRANEQFF.

To note about this clonotype: A much larger clone lies a single base off, so this may be a read error. The gene calls are TRBV12-3 or TRBV12-4 and TRBJ2-4, with 15 bases identical to TRBD2. The CDR3 consists of 18 residues. CDR3 nucleotides: TGTGCCAGCAGCCCGGGACTAGCGGGAGGACTAGCCAAAAGCATTCAGTACTTC. It codes for CASSPGLAGGLAKSIQYF.

A few counts support this clonotype. In nucleotides, the CDR3 is TGTGCCAGCAGCCCGGGACTAGCGGGAGAGCTAGCCAAAAACATTCAGTACTTC. This gives the protein CASSPGLAGELAKNIQYF. V is TRBV7-8 and J is TRBJ2-4; 14 bases fit TRBD2. Germline assignment: CDR1 SGHVS and CDR2 FQNEAQ. The ends lost 5 bases at V and 0 bases at J; junction bases unmatched: 6. This CDR3 contains 18 residues.

The genes are TRBV4-1 and TRBJ2-7; 9 nucleotides align to TRBD2. Germline V gene data show CDR1 as MGHRA and CDR2 as YSYEKL. The CDR3 contains 16 residues. J lost 2 bases, V lost 0 bases, and 5 bases had no gene match. CDR3 amino acids: CASSQDRVAGAYEQYF. Here the CDR3 DNA reads TGCGCCAGCAGCCAAGATAGGGTAGCGGGAGCCTACGAGCAGTACTTC.

A few counts support this clonotype. The chain recombines TRBV20-1 with TRBJ2-2, with D hard to call. V lost 0 bases and J lost 1, with 12 bases in between. The CDR3 totals 16 residues. Per the germline V gene, CDR1 is DFQATT and CDR2 is SNEGSKA (reference sequence). The CDR3 loop is CSARDIGDWNTGELFF. Written as DNA, the CDR3 is TGCAGTGCTAGAGATATAGGCGACTGGAACACCGGGGAGCTGTTTTTT.

This clonotype was detected only a few times. The V call is TRBV7-3, the J call TRBJ1-3; no reliable D call. The ends were cut back, 0 bases at V and 0 bases at J, with 9 bases in the middle. Germline V gives CDR1 SGHTA, CDR2 FQGTGA. The length of the CDR3 is 16 residues. This CDR3 is CASSLTPRGSGNTIYF. Written as DNA, the CDR3 is TGTGCCAGCAGCTTAACCCCCAGAGGCTCTGGAAACACCATATATTTT.

The rearrangement links TRBV5-6 to TRBJ1-2; D may be TRBD1 (6 bases). V was cut by 5 bases and J by 8 bases, with 16 bases left in between. CDR3 length: 13 amino acids. The germline V gene has CDR1 SGHDT and CDR2 YYEEEE. CDR3 sequence reads: CASRLTGTVGYTF. In nucleotides, the CDR3 is TGTGCCAGCAGACTAACAGGGACGGTCGGCTACACCTTC.

Ten or more counts support this clonotype. V is TRBV2 and J is TRBJ2-7; tentative D call: TRBD1 (6 bases). CDR3 length: 13 residues. Germline V gives CDR1 SNHLY, CDR2 FYNNEI. The V end was cut by 5 bases, the J end by 4 bases, with 12 bases between. The CDR3 region is CASSRDTVYEQYF. In DNA, the CDR3 is TGTGCCAGCAGTCGGGACACCGTTTACGAGCAGTACTTC.

This clonotype was seen more than once but under ten times. J is TRBJ2-1 and V is TRBV7-9; 10 bases fit TRBD2. Losses at the gene ends were 5 bases for V and 3 bases for J; bases not matched to a gene: 10. CDR1 SEHNR and CDR2 FQNEAQ come from the germline V gene (reference sequence). The CDR3 spans 17 residues. For the CDR3, the DNA is TGTGCCAGCAGCCAAGGTAGCGGGAGGAACTTCTACAATGAGCAGTTCTTC. This codes for CASSQGSGRNFYNEQFF.

This clonotype was recorded at least ten times. V usage is TRBV11-2 and J usage is TRBJ2-7; tentative D call: TRBD1 (6 bases). V lost 5 bases, J lost 3 bases, and 17 bases lay in between. Germline V gives CDR1 SGHAT, CDR2 FQNNGV. The CDR3 loop spans 15 amino acids. This CDR3 reads CASSPQQGRNYEQYF. The CDR3 DNA sequence: TGTGCCAGCAGCCCGCAACAGGGACGGAACTACGAGCAGTACTTC.

With regard to this clonotype: Germline and junction disagree at one end, which may indicate a read error. CDR3 in DNA: TGTGCTAGTGGTTTGGTATTGGGCGGCTCTGGAGACACCATATATTTT. It translates to CASGLVLGGSGDTIYF. J is TRBJ1-3 and V is TRBV12-5; D gene uncertain. Germline V lookup: CDR1 LGHNT, CDR2 FRNRAP. The CDR3 consists of 16 residues.

CDR3: CASSQGDFVQETQYF. Written as DNA, the CDR3 is TGTGCCAGCAGCCAAGGAGACTTCGTCCAAGAGACCCAGTACTTC. This chain uses TRBV7-9 with TRBJ2-5, with D unclear. V lost 5 bases and J 1 base, leaving 14 bases between the germline ends. The CDR3 covers 15 residues. Germline loops: CDR1 SEHNR, CDR2 FQNEAQ (reference sequence).

This clonotype occurred a few times. The J gene is TRBJ2-7, the V gene TRBV30; TRBD2 aligns across 11 bases. The CDR3 sequence is 16 residues long. Germline values: CDR1 GTSNPN, CDR2 SVGIG (reference sequence). Germline trimming cut 2 bases from V and 4 bases from J; bases unmatched to any gene: 10. In DNA form, the CDR3 reads TGTGCCTGGAGTCCGCCTCCGGGACTAGCGGAATACGAGCAGTACTTC. Protein sequence: CAWSPPPGLAEYEQYF.

This clonotype has ten or more counts. The rearrangement uses TRBV7-2 and TRBJ1-2, with 9 nucleotides matching TRBD1. This CDR3 region has 14 residues. V was clipped by 3 bases and J by 6 bases; unmatched bases: 5. The V gene's germline CDR1 is SGHTA and CDR2 FQGNSA. The CDR3 sequence: CASSFGTGRNGYTF. The DNA of the CDR3 is TGTGCCAGCAGCTTCGGGACAGGGAGGAATGGCTACACCTTC.